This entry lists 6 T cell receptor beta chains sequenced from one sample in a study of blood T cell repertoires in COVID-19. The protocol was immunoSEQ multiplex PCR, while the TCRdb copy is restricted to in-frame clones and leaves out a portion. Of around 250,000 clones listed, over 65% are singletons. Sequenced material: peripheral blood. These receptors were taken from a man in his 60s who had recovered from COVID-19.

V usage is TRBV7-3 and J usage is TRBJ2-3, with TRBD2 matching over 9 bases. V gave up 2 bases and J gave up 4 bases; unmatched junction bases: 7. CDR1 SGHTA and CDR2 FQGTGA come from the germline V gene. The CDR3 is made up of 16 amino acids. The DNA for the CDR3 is TGTGCCAGCAGCTTAGGGTCCAGCGGGGGGTCAGATACGCAGTATTTT. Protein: CASSLGSSGGSDTQYF. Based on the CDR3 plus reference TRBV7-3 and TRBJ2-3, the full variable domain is GAGVSQTPSNKVTEKGKYVELRCDPISGHTALYWYRQSLGQGPEFLIYFQGTGAADDSGLPNDRFFAVRPEGSVSTLKIQRTERGDSAVYLCASSLGSSGGSDTQYFGPGTRLTVL.

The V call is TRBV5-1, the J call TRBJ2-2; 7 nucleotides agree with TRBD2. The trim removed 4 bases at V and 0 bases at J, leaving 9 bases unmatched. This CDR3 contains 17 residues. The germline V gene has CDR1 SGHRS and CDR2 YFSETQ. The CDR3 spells CASSRATGGTNTGELFF. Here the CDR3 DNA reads TGCGCCAGCAGCCGCGCTACGGGGGGAACGAACACCGGGGAGCTGTTTTTT.

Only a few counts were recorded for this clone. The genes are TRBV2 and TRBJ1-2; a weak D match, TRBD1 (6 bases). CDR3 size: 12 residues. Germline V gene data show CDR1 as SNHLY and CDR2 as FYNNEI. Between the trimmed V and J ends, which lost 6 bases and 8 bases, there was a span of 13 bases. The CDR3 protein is CASRPTGHGYTF. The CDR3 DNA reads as TGTGCCAGCAGGCCGACAGGCCACGGCTACACCTTC. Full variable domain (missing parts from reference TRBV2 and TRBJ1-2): EPEVTQTPSHQVTQMGQEVILRCVPISNHLYFYWYRQILGQKVEFLVSFYNNEISEKSEIFDDQFSVERPDGSNFTLKIRSTKLEDSAMYFCASRPTGHGYTFGSGTRLTVV.

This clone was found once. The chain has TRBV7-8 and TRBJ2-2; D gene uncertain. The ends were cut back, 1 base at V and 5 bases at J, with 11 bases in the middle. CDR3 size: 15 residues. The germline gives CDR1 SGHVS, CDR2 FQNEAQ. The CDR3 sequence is CASSLDGFVTGELFF. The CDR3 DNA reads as TGTGCCAGCAGCTTAGACGGGTTTGTAACCGGGGAGCTGTTTTTT.

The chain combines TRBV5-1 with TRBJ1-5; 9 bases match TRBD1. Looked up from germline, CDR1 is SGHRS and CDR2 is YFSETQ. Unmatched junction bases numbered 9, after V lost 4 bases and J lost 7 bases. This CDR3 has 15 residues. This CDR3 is CASSATTGGGQPQHF. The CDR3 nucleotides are TGCGCCAGCAGCGCCACGACAGGGGGAGGCCAGCCCCAGCATTTT.

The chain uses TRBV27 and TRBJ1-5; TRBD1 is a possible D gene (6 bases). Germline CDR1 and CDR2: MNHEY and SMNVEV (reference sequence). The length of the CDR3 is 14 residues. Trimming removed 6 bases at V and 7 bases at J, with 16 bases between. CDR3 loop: CASSSTGTRQPQHF. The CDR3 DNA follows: TGTGCCAGCAGCTCCACAGGGACGAGACAGCCCCAGCATTTT.